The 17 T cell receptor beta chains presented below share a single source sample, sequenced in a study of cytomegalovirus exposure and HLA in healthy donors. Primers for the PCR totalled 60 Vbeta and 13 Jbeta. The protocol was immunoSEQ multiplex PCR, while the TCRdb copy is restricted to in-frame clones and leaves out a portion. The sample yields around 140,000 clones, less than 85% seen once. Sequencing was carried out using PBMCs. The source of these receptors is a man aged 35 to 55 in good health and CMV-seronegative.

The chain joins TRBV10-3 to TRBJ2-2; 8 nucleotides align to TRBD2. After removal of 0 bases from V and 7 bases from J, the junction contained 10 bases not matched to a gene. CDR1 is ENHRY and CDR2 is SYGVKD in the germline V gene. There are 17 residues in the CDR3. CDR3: CAISESAGGAGSGELFF. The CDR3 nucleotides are TGTGCCATCAGTGAGTCGGCGGGGGGAGCTGGTAGCGGGGAGCTGTTTTTT.

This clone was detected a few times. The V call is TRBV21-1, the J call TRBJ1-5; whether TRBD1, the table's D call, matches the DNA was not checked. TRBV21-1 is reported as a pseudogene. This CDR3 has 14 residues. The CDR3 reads CASSPTGLDQPQHF. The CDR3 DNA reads TGTGCCAGCAGCCCTACAGGGCTCGATCAGCCCCAGCATTTT.

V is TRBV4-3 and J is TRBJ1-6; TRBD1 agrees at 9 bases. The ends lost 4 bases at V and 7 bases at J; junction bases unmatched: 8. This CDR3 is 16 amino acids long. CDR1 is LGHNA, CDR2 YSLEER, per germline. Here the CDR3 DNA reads TGCGCCAGCAGCCCATGGACAGGGGAGATCAATTCACCCCTCCACTTT. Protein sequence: CASSPWTGEINSPLHF.

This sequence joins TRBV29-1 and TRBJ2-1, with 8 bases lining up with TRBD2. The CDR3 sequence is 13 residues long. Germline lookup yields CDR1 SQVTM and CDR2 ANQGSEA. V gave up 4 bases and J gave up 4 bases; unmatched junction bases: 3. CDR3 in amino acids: CSVVASGYNEQFF. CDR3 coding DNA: TGCAGCGTTGTGGCTAGCGGGTACAATGAGCAGTTCTTC.

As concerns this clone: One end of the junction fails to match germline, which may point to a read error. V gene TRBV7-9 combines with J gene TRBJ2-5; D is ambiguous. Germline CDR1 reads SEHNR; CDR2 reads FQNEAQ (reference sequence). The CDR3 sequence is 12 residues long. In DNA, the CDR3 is TGTTCCAGCAGCTTAGAGAACCACTCGCCCTACTTC. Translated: CSSSLENHSPYF.

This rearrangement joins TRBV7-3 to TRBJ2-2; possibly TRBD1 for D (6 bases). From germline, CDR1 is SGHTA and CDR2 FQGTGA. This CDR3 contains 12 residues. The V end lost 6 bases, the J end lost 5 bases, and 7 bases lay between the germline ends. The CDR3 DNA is TGTGCCAGCAGGCAGGGGACCGGGGAGCTGTTTTTT. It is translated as CASRQGTGELFF.

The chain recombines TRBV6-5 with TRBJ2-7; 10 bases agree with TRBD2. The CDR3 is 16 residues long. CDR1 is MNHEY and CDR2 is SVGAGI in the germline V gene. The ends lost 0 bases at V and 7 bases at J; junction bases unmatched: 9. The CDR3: CASSYSDLAGVREQYF. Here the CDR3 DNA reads TGTGCCAGCAGTTACTCGGATCTAGCGGGAGTAAGGGAGCAGTACTTC.

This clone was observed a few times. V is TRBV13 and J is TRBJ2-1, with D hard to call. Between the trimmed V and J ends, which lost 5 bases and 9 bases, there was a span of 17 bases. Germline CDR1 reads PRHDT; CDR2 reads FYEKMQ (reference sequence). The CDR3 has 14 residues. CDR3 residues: CASSPATGSGEQFF. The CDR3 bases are TGTGCCAGCAGCCCCGCGACTGGATCGGGTGAGCAGTTCTTC.

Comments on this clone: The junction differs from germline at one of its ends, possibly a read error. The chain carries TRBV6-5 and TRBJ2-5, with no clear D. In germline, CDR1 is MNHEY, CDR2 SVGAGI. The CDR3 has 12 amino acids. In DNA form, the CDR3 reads TGTGCCAGCAGGGATTTAAAAGAGGCCCAGTACTTC. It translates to CASRDLKEAQYF.

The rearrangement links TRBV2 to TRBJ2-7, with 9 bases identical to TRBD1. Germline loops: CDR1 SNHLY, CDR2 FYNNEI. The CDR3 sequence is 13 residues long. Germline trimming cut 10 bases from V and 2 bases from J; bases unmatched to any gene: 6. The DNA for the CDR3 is TGTGCCAATACCGGGACAGGGACCTACGAGCAGTACTTC. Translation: CANTGTGTYEQYF.

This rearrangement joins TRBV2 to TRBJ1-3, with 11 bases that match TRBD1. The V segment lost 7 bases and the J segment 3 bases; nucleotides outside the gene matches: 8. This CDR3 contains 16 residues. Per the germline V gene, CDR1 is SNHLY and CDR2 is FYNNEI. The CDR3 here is CASTEDRGLGGNTIYF. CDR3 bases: TGTGCCAGCACCGAGGACAGGGGGCTAGGTGGAAACACCATATATTTT. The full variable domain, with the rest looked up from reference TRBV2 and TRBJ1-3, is EPEVTQTPSHQVTQMGQEVILRCVPISNHLYFYWYRQILGQKVEFLVSFYNNEISEKSEIFDDQFSVERPDGSNFTLKIRSTKLEDSAMYFCASTEDRGLGGNTIYFGEGSWLTVV.

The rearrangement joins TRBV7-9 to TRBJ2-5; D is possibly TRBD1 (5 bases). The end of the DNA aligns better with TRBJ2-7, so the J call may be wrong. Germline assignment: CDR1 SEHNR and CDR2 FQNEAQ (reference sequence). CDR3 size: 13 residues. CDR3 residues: CASSFDSYYEQYF. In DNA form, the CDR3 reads TGTGCCAGCAGCTTCGACAGCTACTACGAGCAGTACTTC.

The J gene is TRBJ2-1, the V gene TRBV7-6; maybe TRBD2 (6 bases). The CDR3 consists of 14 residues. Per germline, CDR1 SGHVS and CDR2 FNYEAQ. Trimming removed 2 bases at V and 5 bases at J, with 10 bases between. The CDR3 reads CASSLLARNNEQFF. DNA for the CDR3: TGTGCCAGCAGCTTACTAGCGCGCAACAATGAGCAGTTCTTC.

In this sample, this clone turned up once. The CDR3 is CSVDQGGSEKLFF. Written as DNA, the CDR3 is TGCAGCGTGGACCAGGGGGGATCTGAAAAACTGTTTTTT. The rearrangement uses TRBV29-1 and TRBJ1-4, with 7 positions matching TRBD1. The germline CDR1 and CDR2 sequences are SQVTM and ANQGSEA. Trimming at V came to 6 bases and at J to 7 bases, leaving 8 bases not matched to a gene. This CDR3 spans 13 amino acids.

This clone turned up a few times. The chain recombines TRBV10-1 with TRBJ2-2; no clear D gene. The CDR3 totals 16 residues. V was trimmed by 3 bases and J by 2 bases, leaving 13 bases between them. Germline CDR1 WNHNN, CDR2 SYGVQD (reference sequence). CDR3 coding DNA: TGCGCCAGCAGTGATGCAGCGTCCCCCAACACCGGGGAGCTGTTTTTT. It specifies CASSDAASPNTGELFF.

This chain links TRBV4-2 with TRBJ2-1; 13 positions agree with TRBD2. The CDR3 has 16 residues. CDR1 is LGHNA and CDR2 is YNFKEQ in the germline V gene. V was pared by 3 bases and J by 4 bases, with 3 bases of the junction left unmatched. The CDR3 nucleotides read TGTGCCAGCAGCCAGCGGACTAGCGGGGGATACAATGAGCAGTTCTTC. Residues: CASSQRTSGGYNEQFF.

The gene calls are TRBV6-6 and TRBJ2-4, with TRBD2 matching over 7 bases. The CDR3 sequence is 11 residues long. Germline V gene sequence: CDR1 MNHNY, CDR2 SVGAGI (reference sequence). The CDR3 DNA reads TGTGCGCGGGGGTTTCAAAACATTCAGTACTTC. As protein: CARGFQNIQYF.